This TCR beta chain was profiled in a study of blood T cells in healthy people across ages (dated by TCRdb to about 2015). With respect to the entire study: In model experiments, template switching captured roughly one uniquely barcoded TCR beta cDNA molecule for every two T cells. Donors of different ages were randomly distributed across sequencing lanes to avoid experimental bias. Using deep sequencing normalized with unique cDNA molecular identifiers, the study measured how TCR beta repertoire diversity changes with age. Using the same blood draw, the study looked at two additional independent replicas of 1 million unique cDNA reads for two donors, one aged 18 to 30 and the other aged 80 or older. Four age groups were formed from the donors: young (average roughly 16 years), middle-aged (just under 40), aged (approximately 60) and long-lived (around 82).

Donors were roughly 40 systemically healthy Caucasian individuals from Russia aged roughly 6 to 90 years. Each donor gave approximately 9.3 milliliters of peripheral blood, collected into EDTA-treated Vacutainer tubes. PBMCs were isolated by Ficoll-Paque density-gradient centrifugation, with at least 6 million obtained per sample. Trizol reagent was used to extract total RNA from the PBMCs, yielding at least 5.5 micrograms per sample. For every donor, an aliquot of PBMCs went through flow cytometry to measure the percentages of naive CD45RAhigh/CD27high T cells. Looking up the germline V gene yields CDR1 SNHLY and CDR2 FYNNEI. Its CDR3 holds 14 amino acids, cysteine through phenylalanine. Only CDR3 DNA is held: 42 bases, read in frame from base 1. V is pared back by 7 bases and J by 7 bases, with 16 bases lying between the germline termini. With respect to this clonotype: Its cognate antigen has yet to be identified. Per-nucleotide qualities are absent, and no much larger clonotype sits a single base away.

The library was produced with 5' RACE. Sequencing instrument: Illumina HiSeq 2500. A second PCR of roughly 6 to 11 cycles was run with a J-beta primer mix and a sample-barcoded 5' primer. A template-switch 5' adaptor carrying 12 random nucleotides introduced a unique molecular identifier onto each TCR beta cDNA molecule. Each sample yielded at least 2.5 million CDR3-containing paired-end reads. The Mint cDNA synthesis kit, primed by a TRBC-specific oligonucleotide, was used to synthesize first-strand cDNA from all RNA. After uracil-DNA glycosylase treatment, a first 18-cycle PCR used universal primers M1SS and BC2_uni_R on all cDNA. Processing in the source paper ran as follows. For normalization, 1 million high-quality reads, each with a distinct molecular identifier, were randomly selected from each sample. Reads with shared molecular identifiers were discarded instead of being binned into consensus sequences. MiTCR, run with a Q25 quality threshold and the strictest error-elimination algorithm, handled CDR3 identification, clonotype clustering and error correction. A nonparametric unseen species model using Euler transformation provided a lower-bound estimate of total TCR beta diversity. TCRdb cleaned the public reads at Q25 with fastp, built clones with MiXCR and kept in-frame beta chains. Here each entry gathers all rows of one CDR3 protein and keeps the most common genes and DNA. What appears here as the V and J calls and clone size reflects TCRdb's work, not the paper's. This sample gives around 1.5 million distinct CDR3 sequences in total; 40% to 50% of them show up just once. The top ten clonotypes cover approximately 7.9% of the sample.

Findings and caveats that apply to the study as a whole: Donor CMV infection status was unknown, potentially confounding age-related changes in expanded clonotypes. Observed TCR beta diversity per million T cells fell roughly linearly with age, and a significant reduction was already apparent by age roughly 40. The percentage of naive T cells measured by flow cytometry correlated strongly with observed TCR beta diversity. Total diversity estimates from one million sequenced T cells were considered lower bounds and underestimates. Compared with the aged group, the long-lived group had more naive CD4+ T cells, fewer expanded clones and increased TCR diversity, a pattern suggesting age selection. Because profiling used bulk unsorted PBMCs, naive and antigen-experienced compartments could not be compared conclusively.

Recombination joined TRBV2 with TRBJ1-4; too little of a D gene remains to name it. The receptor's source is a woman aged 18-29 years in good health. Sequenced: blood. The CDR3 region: CASIQDHLGEKLFF. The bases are TGTGCCAGCATTCAGGATCACCTTGGTGAAAAACTGTTTTTT.